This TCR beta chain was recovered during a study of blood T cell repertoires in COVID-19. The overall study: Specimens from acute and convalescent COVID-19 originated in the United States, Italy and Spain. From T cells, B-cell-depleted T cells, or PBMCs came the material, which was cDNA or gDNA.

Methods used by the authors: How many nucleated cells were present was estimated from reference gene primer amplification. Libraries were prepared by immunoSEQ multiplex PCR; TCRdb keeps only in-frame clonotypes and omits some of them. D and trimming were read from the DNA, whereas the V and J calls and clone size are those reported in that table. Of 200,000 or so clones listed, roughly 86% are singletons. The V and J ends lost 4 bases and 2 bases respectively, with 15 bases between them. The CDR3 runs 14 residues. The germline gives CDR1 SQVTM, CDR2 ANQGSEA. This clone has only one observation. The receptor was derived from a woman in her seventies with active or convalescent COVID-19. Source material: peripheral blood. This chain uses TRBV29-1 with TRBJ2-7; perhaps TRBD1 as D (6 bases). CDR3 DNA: TGCAGCGTTGGGGGACACGTTCCTCCCTACGAGCAGTACTTC. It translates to CSVGGHVPPYEQYF.